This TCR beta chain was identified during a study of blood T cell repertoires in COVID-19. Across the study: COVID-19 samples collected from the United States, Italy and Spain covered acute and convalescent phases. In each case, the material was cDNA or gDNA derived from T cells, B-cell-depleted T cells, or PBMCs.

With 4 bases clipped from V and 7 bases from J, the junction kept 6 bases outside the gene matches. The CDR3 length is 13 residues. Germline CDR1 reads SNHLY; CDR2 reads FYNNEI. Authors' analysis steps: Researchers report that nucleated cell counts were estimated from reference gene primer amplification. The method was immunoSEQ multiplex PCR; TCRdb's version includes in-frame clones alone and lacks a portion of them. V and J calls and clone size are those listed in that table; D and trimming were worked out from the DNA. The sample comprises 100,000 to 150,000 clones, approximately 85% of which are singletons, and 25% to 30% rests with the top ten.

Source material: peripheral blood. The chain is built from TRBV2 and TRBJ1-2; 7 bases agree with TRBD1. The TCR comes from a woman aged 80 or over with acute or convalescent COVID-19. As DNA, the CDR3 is TGTGCCAGCAGTGTGGGACAGCCCTCTGGCTACACCTTC. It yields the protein CASSVGQPSGYTF.